This TCR beta chain was captured by sequencing in a study of blood T cells in healthy people across ages. It was with a sample-barcoded 5' primer and a J-beta primer mix that a second PCR of roughly 7 to 12 cycles was run. TCRdb re-derived calls from the 5' RACE reads in MiXCR, one entry per CDR3 protein. The table shows around 820,000 distinct CDR3 sequences, with 25% occurring only once. In this sample, this clonotype turned up a few times. These data were also reused for a study on T cells of mothers and their children.

This TCR came from a boy aged 5 to 17 in good health. The sequencing sample was made of blood.

CDR3 coding DNA: TGTGCCTGGAGTCAAGACTTGTCATACGAGCAGTACTTC. This encodes CAWSQDLSYEQYF. V and J are TRBV30 and TRBJ2-7; unclear D gene. Trimming pared 2 bases from V and 4 bases from J, leaving 12 bases between. There are 13 residues in the CDR3. The germline CDR1 and CDR2 sequences are GTSNPN and SVGIG (reference sequence).